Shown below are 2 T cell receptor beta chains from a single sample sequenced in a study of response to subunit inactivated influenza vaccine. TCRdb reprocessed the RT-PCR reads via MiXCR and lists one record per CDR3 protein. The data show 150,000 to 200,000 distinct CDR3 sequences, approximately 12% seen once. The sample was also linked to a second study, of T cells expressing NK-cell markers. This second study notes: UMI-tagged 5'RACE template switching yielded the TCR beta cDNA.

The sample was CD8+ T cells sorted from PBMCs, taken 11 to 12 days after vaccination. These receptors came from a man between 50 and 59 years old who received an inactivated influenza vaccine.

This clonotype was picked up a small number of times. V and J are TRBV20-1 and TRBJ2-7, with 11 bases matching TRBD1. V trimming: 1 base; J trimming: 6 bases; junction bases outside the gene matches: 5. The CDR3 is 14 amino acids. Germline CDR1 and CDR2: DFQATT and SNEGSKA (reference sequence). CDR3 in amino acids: CSARGGTGGVEQYF. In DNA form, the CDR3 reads TGCAGTGCTAGAGGCGGGACAGGGGGGGTCGAGCAGTACTTC.

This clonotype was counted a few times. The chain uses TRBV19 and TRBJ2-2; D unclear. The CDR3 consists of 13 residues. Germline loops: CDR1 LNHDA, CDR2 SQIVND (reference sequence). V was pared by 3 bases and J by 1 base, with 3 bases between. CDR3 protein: CASSILNTGELFF. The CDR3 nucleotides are TGTGCCAGTAGTATTCTGAACACCGGGGAGCTGTTTTTT.